The clone carrying this TCR beta chain has at least ten counts. Its antigen is as yet unknown. Full-length variable regions came from constant-region reverse primers plus semi-nested Nested Universal Primer A PCR. TCRdb reprocessed the 5' RACE reads with MiXCR, giving one entry per CDR3 protein. The sample lists roughly 58,000 distinct CDR3 sequences, less than 25% seen once, with 3.2% in the top ten. Treg sorting used a CD4+CD25+CD127-/low gate. Findings and limits, study-wide: Tumor memory CD4+ T cell TCR gene usage was found to cluster with blood and lymph node memory CD4+ cells and with lymph node naive CD4+ cells.

Sequencing was performed on tumor-infiltrating Tregs sorted from the breast tumor. This TCR was recovered from a female donor with breast cancer.

The CDR3 sequence is CASSIGTGNQPQHF. The DNA for the CDR3 is TGCGCCAGCAGCATCGGGACAGGGAATCAGCCCCAGCATTTT. V gene TRBV5-1 combines with J gene TRBJ1-5; the match to TRBD1 covers 9 bases. The J segment lost 4 bases and the V segment lost 4 bases, leaving 3 bases of the junction unmatched. The CDR3 sequence is 14 residues long. The V gene's germline CDR1 is SGHRS and CDR2 YFSETQ. The full variable domain, in which reference TRBV5-1 and TRBJ1-5 provide the parts outside the CDR3, is KAGVTQTPRYLIKTRGQQVTLSCSPISGHRSVSWYQQTPGQGLQFLFEYFSETQRNKGNFPGRFSGRQFSNSRSEMNVSTLELGDSALYLCASSIGTGNQPQHFGDGTRLSIL.